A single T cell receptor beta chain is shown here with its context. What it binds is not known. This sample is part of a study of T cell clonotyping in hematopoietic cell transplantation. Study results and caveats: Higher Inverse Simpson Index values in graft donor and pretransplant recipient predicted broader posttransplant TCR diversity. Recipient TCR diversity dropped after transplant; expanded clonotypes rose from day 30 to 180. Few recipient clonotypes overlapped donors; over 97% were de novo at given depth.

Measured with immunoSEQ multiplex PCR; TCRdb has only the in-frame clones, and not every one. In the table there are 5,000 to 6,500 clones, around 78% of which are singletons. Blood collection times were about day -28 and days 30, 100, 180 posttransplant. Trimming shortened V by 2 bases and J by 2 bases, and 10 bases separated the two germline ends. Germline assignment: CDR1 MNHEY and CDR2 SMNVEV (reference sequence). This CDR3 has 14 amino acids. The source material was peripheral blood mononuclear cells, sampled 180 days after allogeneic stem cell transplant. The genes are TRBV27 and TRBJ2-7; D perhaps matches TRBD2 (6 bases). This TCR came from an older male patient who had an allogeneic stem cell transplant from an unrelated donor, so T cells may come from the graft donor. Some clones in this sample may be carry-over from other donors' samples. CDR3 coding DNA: TGTGCCAGCAGTTTAAGAGGGAGGCCCTACGAGCAGTACTTC. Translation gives CASSLRGRPYEQYF.